This record covers a single TCR beta chain. Its antigen remains unknown. V was shortened by 6 bases and J by 9 bases, with 16 bases between the two germline ends. Germline assignment: CDR1 SGHKS and CDR2 YYEKEE (reference sequence). CDR3 length: 14 amino acids. This specimen belongs to a study of CD8+CD57+ T cells in acquired aplastic anemia. General study results and limits: Patients did not significantly differ from controls in CD8+ Simpson's diversity.

Profiling of TCR beta VDJ combinations and CDR3 sequences used genomic DNA as template. TCRdb re-called the reads through MiXCR, storing one row per CDR3 protein. Here the sample spans about 180,000 distinct CDR3 sequences, approximately 45% being singletons. Sequenced input: sorted CD4+, CD8+, or CD8+CD57+ T cells (not recorded which) from PBMCs. The sequence derives from a human donor in good health. The J gene is TRBJ1-6, the V gene TRBV5-5; TRBD1 is a possible D gene (5 bases). CDR3 protein: CASIIMGPGSPLHF. The CDR3 coding sequence is TGTGCCAGCATCATAATGGGGCCAGGTTCACCCCTCCACTTT.